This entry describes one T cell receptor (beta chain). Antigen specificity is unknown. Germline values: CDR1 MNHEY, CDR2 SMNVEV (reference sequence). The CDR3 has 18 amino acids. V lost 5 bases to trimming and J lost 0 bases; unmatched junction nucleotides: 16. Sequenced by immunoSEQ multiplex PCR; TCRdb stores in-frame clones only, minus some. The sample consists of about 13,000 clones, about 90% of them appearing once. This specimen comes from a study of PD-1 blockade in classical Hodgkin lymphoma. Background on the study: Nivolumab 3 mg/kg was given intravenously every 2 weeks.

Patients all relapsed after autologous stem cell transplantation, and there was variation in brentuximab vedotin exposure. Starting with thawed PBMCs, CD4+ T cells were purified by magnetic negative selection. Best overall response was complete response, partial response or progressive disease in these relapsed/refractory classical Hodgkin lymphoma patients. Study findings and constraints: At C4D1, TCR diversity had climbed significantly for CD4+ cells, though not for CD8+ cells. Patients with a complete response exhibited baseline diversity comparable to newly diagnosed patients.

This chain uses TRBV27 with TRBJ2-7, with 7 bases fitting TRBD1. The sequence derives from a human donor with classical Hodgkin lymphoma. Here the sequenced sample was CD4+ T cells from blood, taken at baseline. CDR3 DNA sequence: TGTGCCAGCAGTCCGATACAGACAGGGCACGTAGGCTCCTACGAGCAGTACTTC. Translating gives CASSPIQTGHVGSYEQYF.